The rows below give T cell receptor beta chains drawn from one sample of a study of Ad26.COV2.S vaccination and SARS-CoV-2 variants. The data were produced by immunoSEQ multiplex PCR, yet TCRdb's version contains in-frame clones alone and is incomplete. The data hold approximately 500,000 clones, with roughly 87% observed a single time. Material: peripheral blood, obtained in a trial of Ad26.COV2.S vaccine versus placebo. The receptors originated from a person aged 18 to 59 who received the Ad26.COV2.S COVID-19 vaccine or a placebo. The CDR3 runs from the conserved cysteine through the conserved F or W. Each record gives: V gene, clone size, J gene, D gene, CDR3 protein, CDR3 DNA. D genes are given only for firm matches. Rows give clone size only sometimes, using once, few, many, or a class for an expanded clone.

V: TRBV5-1
size: .
J: TRBJ2-2
D: .
CDR3: CASSLISGELFF
DNA: TGCGCCAGCAGCTTGATTTCCGGGGAGCTGTTTTTT

V: TRBV2
size: .
J: TRBJ2-5
D: .
CDR3: CASSEVETQYF
DNA: TGTGCCAGCAGTGAAGTGGAGACCCAGTACTTC

V: TRBV7-3
size: .
J: TRBJ2-5
D: TRBD1
CDR3: CASSRRGQGVGETQYF
DNA: TGTGCCAGCAGCCGAAGAGGACAGGGGGTGGGTGAGACCCAGTACTTC

V: TRBV5-1
size: .
J: TRBJ2-3
D: .
CDR3: CASSLGRTTDTQYF
DNA: TGCGCCAGCAGCTTGGGACGTACCACAGATACGCAGTATTTT

V: TRBV27
size: .
J: TRBJ1-2
D: .
CDR3: CASADTGGYGYTF
DNA: TGTGCCAGCGCAGACACCGGGGGGTATGGCTACACCTTC

V: TRBV30
size: .
J: TRBJ2-7
D: .
CDR3: CAWSYSYEQYF
DNA: TGTGCCTGGAGTTACAGCTACGAGCAGTACTTC

V: TRBV28
size: .
J: TRBJ1-1
D: .
CDR3: CASTPTGGITEAFF
DNA: TGTGCCAGCACCCCGACAGGAGGCATCACTGAAGCTTTCTTT

V: TRBV19
size: .
J: TRBJ2-7
D: TRBD1
CDR3: CASSTRTGLYEQYF
DNA: TGTGCCAGTAGTACCAGGACAGGGCTCTACGAGCAGTACTTC

V: TRBV27
size: .
J: TRBJ1-2
D: TRBD1
CDR3: CASSLRDSSYGYTF
DNA: TGTGCCAGCAGTTTACGGGACAGCTCCTATGGCTACACCTTC

V: TRBV24-1
size: .
J: TRBJ2-2
D: .
CDR3: CATSDFGNANTGELFF
DNA: TGTGCCACCAGTGATTTTGGTAACGCGAACACCGGGGAGCTGTTTTTT

V: TRBV28
size: .
J: TRBJ1-6
D: .
CDR3: CATDAPGPSPLHF
DNA: TGTGCCACAGACGCTCCGGGACCTTCACCCCTCCACTTT

V: TRBV29-1
size: .
J: TRBJ1-2
D: .
CDR3: CSVSKGRYGYTF
DNA: TGCAGCGTCTCCAAGGGTCGCTATGGCTACACCTTC

V: TRBV28
size: .
J: TRBJ2-5
D: TRBD2
CDR3: CASSLLAGGVETQYF
DNA: TGTGCCAGCAGTCTTCTAGCGGGAGGTGTCGAGACCCAGTACTTC

V: TRBV30
size: .
J: TRBJ1-5
D: .
CDR3: CAWNRITKTGHQPQHF
DNA: TGTGCCTGGAATCGCATAACGAAGACGGGGCATCAGCCCCAGCATTTT

V: TRBV19
size: .
J: TRBJ1-5
D: .
CDR3: CASSPRWSNQPQHF
DNA: TGTGCCAGTAGTCCGAGGTGGTCGAATCAGCCCCAGCATTTT

V: TRBV14
size: .
J: TRBJ1-2
D: .
CDR3: CASSATGTGAYGYTF
DNA: TGTGCCAGCAGCGCAACAGGGACCGGAGCCTATGGCTACACCTTC

V: TRBV6-5
size: .
J: TRBJ2-4
D: .
CDR3: CAAIRGTAQYF
DNA: TGTGCCGCCATTCGCGGCACGGCTCAGTACTTC

V: TRBV5-1
size: .
J: TRBJ1-1
D: .
CDR3: CASSLVPGERVEAFF
DNA: TGCGCCAGCAGCTTGGTGCCGGGGGAGAGGGTTGAAGCTTTCTTT

V: TRBV25-1
size: .
J: TRBJ2-5
D: .
CDR3: CASSSRQYQETQYF
DNA: TGTGCCAGCAGTTCGCGACAGTACCAAGAGACCCAGTACTTC

V: TRBV6-2/TRBV6-3
size: .
J: TRBJ1-5
D: .
CDR3: CASSEGGRIQPQHF
DNA: TGTGCCAGCAGTGAGGGGGGCAGGATTCAGCCCCAGCATTTT

V: TRBV5-6
size: .
J: TRBJ2-6
D: .
CDR3: CASSLLGPGANVLTF
DNA: TGTGCCAGCAGCTTGCTGGGTCCTGGGGCCAACGTCCTGACTTTC

V: TRBV27
size: .
J: TRBJ2-7
D: TRBD2
CDR3: CASSSGGQGRFEQYF
DNA: TGTGCCAGCAGTTCGGGGGGGCAGGGCCGTTTCGAGCAGTACTTC

V: TRBV27
size: .
J: TRBJ2-5
D: .
CDR3: CASAGRALQETQYF
DNA: TGTGCCAGCGCGGGCAGAGCCCTCCAAGAGACCCAGTACTTC

V: TRBV7-2
size: .
J: TRBJ1-6
D: .
CDR3: CASSLYRQAGNSPLHF
DNA: TGTGCCAGCAGCTTATATCGGCAGGCCGGGAATTCACCCCTCCACTTT

V: TRBV6-5
size: .
J: TRBJ2-5
D: .
CDR3: CASSYSIRDMQETQYF
DNA: TGTGCCAGCAGTTACTCTATTCGGGACATGCAAGAGACCCAGTACTTC

V: TRBV2
size: many
J: TRBJ2-2
D: .
CDR3: CASSVLGNTGELFF
DNA: TGTGCCAGCAGTGTCCTTGGGAACACCGGGGAGCTGTTTTTT

V: TRBV18
size: .
J: TRBJ2-6
D: .
CDR3: CASSEQDSGANVLTF
DNA: TGTGCCAGCTCAGAACAGGACTCTGGGGCCAACGTCCTGACTTTC

V: TRBV7-6
size: .
J: TRBJ2-5
D: .
CDR3: CASSLDPGSEETQYF
DNA: TGTGCCAGCAGCTTAGACCCCGGCAGTGAAGAGACCCAGTACTTC

V: TRBV28
size: once
J: TRBJ1-2
D: .
CDR3: CASTPGPRRYGYTF
DNA: TGTGCCAGCACCCCGGGGCCCCGACGCTATGGCTACACCTTC

V: TRBV13
size: .
J: TRBJ2-2
D: .
CDR3: CASSYRWQGGANTGELFF
DNA: TGTGCCAGCAGCTATCGATGGCAGGGCGGAGCGAACACCGGGGAGCTGTTTTTT

V: TRBV7-2
size: .
J: TRBJ2-5
D: TRBD2
CDR3: CASSSIAGGVGETQYF
DNA: TGTGCCAGCAGCTCCATAGCGGGAGGGGTCGGAGAGACCCAGTACTTC

V: TRBV5-1
size: .
J: TRBJ1-1
D: .
CDR3: CASSLFGIGSSNTEAFF
DNA: TGCGCCAGCAGCTTGTTTGGGATTGGCAGCTCGAACACTGAAGCTTTCTTT

V: TRBV2
size: .
J: TRBJ1-1
D: .
CDR3: CASSGAGTGIIGGFF
DNA: TGTGCCAGCAGTGGGGCGGGGACTGGAATTATAGGGGGTTTCTTT

V: TRBV4-2
size: .
J: TRBJ2-7
D: .
CDR3: CASSLEAGRDSEQYF
DNA: TGTGCCAGCAGCCTTGAGGCGGGACGGGACTCTGAGCAGTACTTC

V: TRBV6-6
size: .
J: TRBJ2-5
D: TRBD1
CDR3: CASSYSTGLETQYF
DNA: TGTGCCAGCAGTTATTCGACAGGGTTGGAGACCCAGTACTTC

V: TRBV6-5
size: .
J: TRBJ1-1
D: .
CDR3: CASSYLMNTEAFF
DNA: TGTGCCAGCAGTTACCTTATGAACACTGAAGCTTTCTTT

V: TRBV5-6
size: .
J: TRBJ1-2
D: TRBD1
CDR3: CASSRPWTGTNYGYTF
DNA: TGTGCCAGCAGCCGACCCTGGACAGGGACGAACTATGGCTACACCTTC

V: TRBV27
size: few
J: TRBJ2-7
D: .
CDR3: CASSLTPWDPQGYF
DNA: TGTGCCAGCAGCCTAACCCCGTGGGACCCCCAAGGGTACTTC

V: TRBV30
size: .
J: TRBJ2-7
D: TRBD1
CDR3: CAWDRDRVSYEQYF
DNA: TGTGCCTGGGACCGGGACAGAGTCTCCTACGAGCAGTACTTC

V: TRBV4-1
size: .
J: TRBJ2-5
D: TRBD1
CDR3: CASSQGSRDRDRDQETQYF
DNA: TGCGCCAGCAGCCAAGGGTCCCGGGACAGGGATCGAGACCAAGAGACCCAGTACTTC

V: TRBV18
size: .
J: TRBJ2-1
D: TRBD2
CDR3: CASSEYDLAGGNYNEQFF
DNA: TGTGCCAGCTCAGAATACGACCTTGCGGGAGGGAACTACAATGAGCAGTTCTTC

V: TRBV5-6
size: once
J: TRBJ1-1
D: .
CDR3: CASSLPTALNTEAFF
DNA: TGTGCCAGCAGCTTGCCAACAGCCCTTAACACTGAAGCTTTCTTT

V: TRBV6-5
size: .
J: TRBJ2-7
D: TRBD1
CDR3: CASTPPGGPVYEQYF
DNA: TGTGCCAGCACCCCACCAGGGGGCCCAGTCTACGAGCAGTACTTC